This T cell receptor (beta chain) originates from a study of OX40 agonist ivuxolimab in advanced cancers. Study-wide context: Patients were around 83% male with ages roughly 23 to 79, mean approximately 55. Treatment received earlier with anti-PD-1, anti-PD-L1 or anti-CTLA-4 agents was allowed, and over 30% had some.

This clone is labeled as medium-sized (0.01 to 0.1%). The antigen is undetermined. Study results and caveats: Among T cells, CD8+ cells averaged more expanded clones than CD4+ cells. Doses of 0.1 to 3.0 mg/kg were accompanied by clonal expansion of CD4+ and CD8+ blood T cells by week 6.

TCRdb keeps only in-frame clones here, not all; method: immunoSEQ multiplex PCR. The sample holds 57,000 or so clones, roughly 86% seen once. CDR3 length equals 14 residues. V lost 3 bases and J lost 6, with 11 bases in between. Germline V CDR1 and CDR2: KGHSH, LQKENI. This material consisted of CD4+ or CD8+ T cells sorted from blood, taken in a trial of the OX40 agonist ivuxolimab. This sequence joins TRBV18 and TRBJ2-2, with no clear D. This TCR was sampled from an adult with an advanced solid tumor such as melanoma, head and neck, liver or kidney cancer. The CDR3 protein is CASSPRPEAGELFF. The DNA for the CDR3 is TGTGCCAGCTCACCGCGGCCGGAAGCCGGGGAGCTGTTTTTT.